Listed below are T cell receptor beta chains from one sample, sequenced in a study of cytomegalovirus exposure and HLA in healthy donors. The repertoire was sequenced with immunoSEQ multiplex PCR; TCRdb's copy has only in-frame clones and lacks some. The sample has approximately 160,000 clones; approximately 91% are singletons. The sequenced sample consisted of PBMCs. The receptors stem from a woman younger than 35 in good health and CMV-seropositive. The CDR3 runs from the conserved cysteine through the conserved F or W. A D gene is named only where the DNA matches it firmly. The size of a clone is reported for some rows only, either as once, few or many, or as a class for expanded clones.

TRBV27,TRBJ1-5,18,once,TRBD1,CASSPTPTGGGLHQPQHF,TGTGCCAGCAGTCCCACCCCGACAGGGGGCGGTCTCCATCAGCCCCAGCATTTT
TRBV19,TRBJ2-1,14,.,TRBD2,CASSMWEGYNEQFF,TGTGCCAGTAGTATGTGGGAGGGATACAATGAGCAGTTCTTC
TRBV5-4,TRBJ2-1,14,few,TRBD2,CASLRLAGDREQFF,TGTGCGAGCCTGAGGCTAGCGGGAGATAGGGAGCAGTTCTTC
TRBV4-3,TRBJ2-7,14,once,.,CASSQGSPFYEQYF,TGCGCCAGCAGCCAAGGTAGTCCCTTCTACGAGCAGTACTTC
TRBV30,TRBJ1-1,14,.,.,CAWTEPELNTEAFF,TGTGCCTGGACAGAACCCGAACTGAACACTGAAGCTTTCTTT
TRBV5-6,TRBJ2-3,11,.,.,CASRLSDTQYF,TGTGCCAGCAGACTCTCAGATACGCAGTATTTT
TRBV2,TRBJ2-7,14,.,.,CASSDRGSDYEQYF,TGTGCCAGCAGTGACAGGGGCTCTGACTACGAGCAGTACTTC
TRBV11-2,TRBJ2-4,15,.,.,CASSSGFLGQNIQYF,TGTGCCAGCAGCTCAGGGTTCCTAGGCCAAAACATTCAGTACTTC
TRBV6-4,TRBJ1-3,15,.,.,CASKAEDSSGNTIYF,TGTGCCAGCAAAGCGGAGGATAGCTCTGGAAACACCATATATTTT
TRBV5-4,TRBJ1-1,16,.,.,CASSLDRRGMNTEAFF,TGTGCCAGCAGCTTGGACCGTCGAGGGATGAACACTGAAGCTTTCTTT
TRBV28,TRBJ2-1,13,.,TRBD2,CATRSGTYNEQFF,TGTGCCACCCGCAGCGGGACGTACAATGAGCAGTTCTTC
TRBV28,TRBJ1-1,15,.,TRBD1,CASSIRQGMNTEAFF,TGTGCCAGCAGTATAAGACAGGGAATGAACACTGAAGCTTTCTTT
TRBV5-4,TRBJ2-7,15,.,TRBD1,CASSSRQGIVHEQYF,TGTGCCAGCAGCTCTAGACAGGGGATCGTACACGAGCAGTACTTC
TRBV11-3,TRBJ1-2,12,.,.,CASSSRTVGYTF,TGTGCCAGCAGCTCGAGGACAGTTGGCTACACCTTC
TRBV29-1,TRBJ2-7,19,few,.,CSVYNLISGRGLNAYEQYF,TGCAGCGTTTATAATCTCATTAGCGGTAGGGGCCTAAACGCCTACGAGCAGTACTTC
TRBV6-5,TRBJ1-4,15,.,TRBD1,CASSYSPTGGLELFF,TGTGCCAGCAGTTACTCTCCGACAGGGGGTTTAGAACTGTTTTTT
TRBV11-2,TRBJ2-1,15,.,.,CASSLSGGGYNEQFF,TGTGCCAGCAGCTTATCAGGTGGAGGGTACAATGAGCAGTTCTTC
TRBV23-1,TRBJ2-7,13,.,TRBD1,CASGRDRGYEQYF,TGCGCCAGCGGACGGGACAGGGGCTACGAGCAGTACTTC
TRBV28,TRBJ2-1,14,.,TRBD2,CASSWTSGRVEQFF,TGTGCCAGCAGTTGGACTAGCGGGAGGGTTGAGCAGTTCTTC
TRBV7-6,TRBJ2-2,13,.,.,CASSSSVTGELFF,TGTGCCAGCAGCTCCAGTGTGACCGGGGAGCTGTTTTTT
TRBV27,TRBJ2-1,16,.,.,CASSLFSFRENHEQFF,TGTGCCAGCAGTTTATTTTCCTTCCGGGAGAACCATGAGCAGTTCTTC